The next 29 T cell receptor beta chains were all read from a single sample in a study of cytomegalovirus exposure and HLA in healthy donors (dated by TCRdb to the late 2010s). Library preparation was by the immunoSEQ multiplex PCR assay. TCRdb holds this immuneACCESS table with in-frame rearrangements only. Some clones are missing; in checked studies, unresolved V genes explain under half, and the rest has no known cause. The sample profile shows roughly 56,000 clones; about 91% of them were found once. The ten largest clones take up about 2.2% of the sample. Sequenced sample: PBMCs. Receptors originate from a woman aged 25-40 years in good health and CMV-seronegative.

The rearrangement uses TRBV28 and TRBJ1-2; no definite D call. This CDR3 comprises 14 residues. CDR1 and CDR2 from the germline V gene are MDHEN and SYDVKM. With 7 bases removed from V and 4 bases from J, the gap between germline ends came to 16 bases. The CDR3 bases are TGTGCCAGCACCAGCCCGGAACCGGGCTATGGCTACACCTTC. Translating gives CASTSPEPGYGYTF.

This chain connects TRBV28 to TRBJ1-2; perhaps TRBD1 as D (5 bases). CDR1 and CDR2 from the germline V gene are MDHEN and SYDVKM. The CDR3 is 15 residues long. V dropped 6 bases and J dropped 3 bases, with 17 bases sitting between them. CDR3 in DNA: TGTGCCAGCAGCGGCGCCAGACGACAGTACTATGGCTACACCTTC. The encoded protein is CASSGARRQYYGYTF.

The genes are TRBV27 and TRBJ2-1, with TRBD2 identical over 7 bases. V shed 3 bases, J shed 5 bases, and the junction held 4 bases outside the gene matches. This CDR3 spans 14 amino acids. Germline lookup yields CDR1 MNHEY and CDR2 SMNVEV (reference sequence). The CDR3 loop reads CASSLGTTHNEQFF. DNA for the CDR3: TGTGCCAGCAGTTTGGGGACTACCCACAATGAGCAGTTCTTC.

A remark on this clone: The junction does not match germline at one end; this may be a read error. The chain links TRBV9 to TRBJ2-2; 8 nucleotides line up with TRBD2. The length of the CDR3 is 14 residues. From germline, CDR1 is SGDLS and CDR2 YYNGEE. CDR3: CASSVAGNTGELFF. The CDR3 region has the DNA TGTGCCAGCAGTGTAGCGGGAAACACCGGGGAGCTGTTTTTT. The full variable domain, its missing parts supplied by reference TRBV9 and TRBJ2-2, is DSGVTQTPKHLITATGQRVTLRCSPRSGDLSVYWYQQSLDQGLQFLIQYYNGEERAKGNILERFSAQQFPDLHSELNLSSLELGDSALYFCASSVAGNTGELFFGEGSRLTVL.

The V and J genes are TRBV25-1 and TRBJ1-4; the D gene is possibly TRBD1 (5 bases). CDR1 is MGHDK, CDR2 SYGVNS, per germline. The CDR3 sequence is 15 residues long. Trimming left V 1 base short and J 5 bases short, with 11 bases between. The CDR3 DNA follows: TGTGCCAGCAGTGAATCACCCAGGGAAAATGAAAAACTGTTTTTT. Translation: CASSESPRENEKLFF.

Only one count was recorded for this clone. CDR3 nucleotide sequence: TGTGCCAGCAGCTCCACCGGGACAGGGATGAACACTGAAGCTTTCTTT. The encoded protein is CASSSTGTGMNTEAFF. The V call is TRBV5-4, the J call TRBJ1-1, with 9 bases that match TRBD1. The length of the CDR3 is 16 residues. The germline V gene encodes CDR1 SGHNT and CDR2 YYREEE (reference sequence). Unmatched junction bases numbered 6, after V lost 3 bases and J lost 0 bases.

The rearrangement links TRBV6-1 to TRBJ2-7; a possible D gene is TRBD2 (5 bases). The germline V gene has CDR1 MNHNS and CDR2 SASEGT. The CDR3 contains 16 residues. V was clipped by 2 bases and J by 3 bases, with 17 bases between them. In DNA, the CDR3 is TGTGCCAGCAGTGAATTCGGTAGCGAGATCAGCTACGAGCAGTACTTC. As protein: CASSEFGSEISYEQYF.

The CDR3 protein is CASSGQGLNEQFF. CDR3 DNA sequence: TGCGCCAGCAGTGGACAGGGGCTCAATGAGCAGTTCTTC. The chain recombines TRBV23-1 with TRBJ2-1; 9 bases are a match to TRBD1. TRBV23-1 counts as an open reading frame of uncertain function. The CDR3 contains 13 residues. V was clipped by 5 bases and J by 6 bases; unmatched bases: 2.

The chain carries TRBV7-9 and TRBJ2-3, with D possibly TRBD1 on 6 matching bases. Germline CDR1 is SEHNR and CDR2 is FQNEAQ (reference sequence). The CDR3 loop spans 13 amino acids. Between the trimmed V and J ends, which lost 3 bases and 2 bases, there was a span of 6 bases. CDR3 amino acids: CASSLGATDTQYF. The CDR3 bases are TGTGCCAGCAGCTTGGGGGCCACAGATACGCAGTATTTT.

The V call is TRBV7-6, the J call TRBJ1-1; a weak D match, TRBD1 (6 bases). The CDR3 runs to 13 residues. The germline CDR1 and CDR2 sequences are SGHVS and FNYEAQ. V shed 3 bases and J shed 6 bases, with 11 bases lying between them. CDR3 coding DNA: TGTGCCAGCAGCTTTACAGGGATCGCTGAAGCTTTCTTT. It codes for CASSFTGIAEAFF.

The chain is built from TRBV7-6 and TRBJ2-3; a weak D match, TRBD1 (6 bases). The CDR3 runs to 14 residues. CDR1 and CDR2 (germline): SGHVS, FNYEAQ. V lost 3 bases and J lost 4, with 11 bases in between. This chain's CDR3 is CASSLRAGADTQYF. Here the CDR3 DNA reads TGTGCCAGCAGCTTGAGGGCAGGGGCAGATACGCAGTATTTT.

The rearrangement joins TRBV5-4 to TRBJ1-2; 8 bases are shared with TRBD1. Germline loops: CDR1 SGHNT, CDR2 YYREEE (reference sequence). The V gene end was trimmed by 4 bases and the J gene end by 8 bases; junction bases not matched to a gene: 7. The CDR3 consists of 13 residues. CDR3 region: CASSDQGAWGYTF. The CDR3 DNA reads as TGTGCCAGCAGCGACCAGGGGGCTTGGGGCTACACCTTC.

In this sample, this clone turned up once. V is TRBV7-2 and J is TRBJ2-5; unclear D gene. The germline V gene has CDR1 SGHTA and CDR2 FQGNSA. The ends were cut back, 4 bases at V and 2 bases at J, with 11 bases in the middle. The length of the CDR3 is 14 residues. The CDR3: CASSSSWQQETQYF. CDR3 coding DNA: TGTGCCAGCAGCTCCTCATGGCAACAAGAGACCCAGTACTTC.

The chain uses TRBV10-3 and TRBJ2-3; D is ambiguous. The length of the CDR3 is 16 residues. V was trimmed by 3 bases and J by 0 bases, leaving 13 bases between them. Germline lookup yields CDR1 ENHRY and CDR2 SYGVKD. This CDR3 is CAISDPRPSSTDTQYF. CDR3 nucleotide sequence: TGTGCCATCAGTGACCCTAGGCCATCTAGCACAGATACGCAGTATTTT.

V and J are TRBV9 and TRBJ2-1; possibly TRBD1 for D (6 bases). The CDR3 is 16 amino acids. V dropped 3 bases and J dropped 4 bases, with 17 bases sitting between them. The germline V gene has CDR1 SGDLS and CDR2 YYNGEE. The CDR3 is CASSAIRGGSYNEQFF. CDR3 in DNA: TGTGCCAGCAGCGCCATCCGAGGGGGATCGTACAATGAGCAGTTCTTC.

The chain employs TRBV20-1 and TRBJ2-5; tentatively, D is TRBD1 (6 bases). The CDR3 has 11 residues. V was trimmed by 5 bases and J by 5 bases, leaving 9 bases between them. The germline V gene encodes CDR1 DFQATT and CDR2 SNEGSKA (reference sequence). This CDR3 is CSAHRVETQYF. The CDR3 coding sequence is TGCAGTGCTCACAGGGTGGAGACCCAGTACTTC.

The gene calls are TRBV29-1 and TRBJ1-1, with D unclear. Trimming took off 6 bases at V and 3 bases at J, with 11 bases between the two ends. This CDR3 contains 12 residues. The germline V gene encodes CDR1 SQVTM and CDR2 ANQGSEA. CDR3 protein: CSVAGFDTEAFF. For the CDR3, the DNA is TGCAGCGTGGCTGGTTTTGACACTGAAGCTTTCTTT. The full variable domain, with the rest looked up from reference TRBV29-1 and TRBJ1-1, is SAVISQKPSRDICQRGTSLTIQCQVDSQVTMMFWYRQQPGQSLTLIATANQGSEATYESGFVIDKFPISRPNLTFSTLTVSNMSPEDSSIYLCSVAGFDTEAFFGQGTRLTVV.

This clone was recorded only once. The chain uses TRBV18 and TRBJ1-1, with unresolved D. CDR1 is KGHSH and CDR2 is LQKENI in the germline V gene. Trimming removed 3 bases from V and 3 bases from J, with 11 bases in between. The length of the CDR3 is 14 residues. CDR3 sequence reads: CASSPGGPYTEAFF. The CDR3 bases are TGTGCCAGCTCACCGGGAGGACCTTACACTGAAGCTTTCTTT.

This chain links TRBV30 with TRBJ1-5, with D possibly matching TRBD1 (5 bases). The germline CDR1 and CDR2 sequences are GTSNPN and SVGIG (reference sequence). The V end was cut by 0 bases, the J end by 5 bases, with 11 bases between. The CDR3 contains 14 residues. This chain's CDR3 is CAWSVWGEYQPQHF. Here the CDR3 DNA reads TGTGCCTGGAGTGTGTGGGGCGAATATCAGCCCCAGCATTTT.

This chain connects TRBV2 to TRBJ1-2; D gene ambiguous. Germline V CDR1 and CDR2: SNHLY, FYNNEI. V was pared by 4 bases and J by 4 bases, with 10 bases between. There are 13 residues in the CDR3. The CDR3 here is CASSVRELYGYTF. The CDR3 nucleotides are TGTGCCAGCAGTGTGCGGGAGCTCTATGGCTACACCTTC.

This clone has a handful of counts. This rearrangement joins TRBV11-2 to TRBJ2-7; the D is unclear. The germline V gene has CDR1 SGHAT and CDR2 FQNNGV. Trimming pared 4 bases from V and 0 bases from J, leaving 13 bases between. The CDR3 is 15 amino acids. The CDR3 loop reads CASSSLAANSYEQYF. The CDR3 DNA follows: TGTGCCAGCAGCTCACTCGCGGCTAACTCCTACGAGCAGTACTTC.

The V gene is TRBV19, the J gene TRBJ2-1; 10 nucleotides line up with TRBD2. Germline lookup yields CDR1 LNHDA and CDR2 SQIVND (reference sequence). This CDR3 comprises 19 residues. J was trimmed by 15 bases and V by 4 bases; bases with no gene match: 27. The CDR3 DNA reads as TGTGCCAGTAGTACCGGGACAGTACAGAGAGCGGGAGGGCCTACGTTGCTGTTCTTC. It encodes CASSTGTVQRAGGPTLLFF.

CDR3 sequence (DNA): TGTGCCAGCAGCCAAGATGTGGGAGGATCCGGAGATACGCAGTATTTT. Residues: CASSQDVGGSGDTQYF. J is TRBJ2-3 and V is TRBV4-2; a possible D gene is TRBD2 (6 bases). This CDR3 is 16 amino acids long. The germline V gene encodes CDR1 LGHNA and CDR2 YNFKEQ. V shed 0 bases and J shed 5 bases, with 15 bases lying between them.

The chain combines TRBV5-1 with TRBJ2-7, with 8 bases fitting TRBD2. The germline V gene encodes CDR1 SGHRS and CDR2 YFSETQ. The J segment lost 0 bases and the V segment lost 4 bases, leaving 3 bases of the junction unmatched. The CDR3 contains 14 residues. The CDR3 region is CASSGGLGSYEQYF. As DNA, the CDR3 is TGCGCCAGCAGCGGGGGACTAGGCTCCTACGAGCAGTACTTC.

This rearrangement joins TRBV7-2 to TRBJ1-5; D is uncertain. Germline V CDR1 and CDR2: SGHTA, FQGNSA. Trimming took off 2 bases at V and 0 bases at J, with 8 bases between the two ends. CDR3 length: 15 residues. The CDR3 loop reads CASSLSEYSNQPQHF. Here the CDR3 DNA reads TGTGCCAGCAGCTTATCGGAGTATAGCAATCAGCCCCAGCATTTT.

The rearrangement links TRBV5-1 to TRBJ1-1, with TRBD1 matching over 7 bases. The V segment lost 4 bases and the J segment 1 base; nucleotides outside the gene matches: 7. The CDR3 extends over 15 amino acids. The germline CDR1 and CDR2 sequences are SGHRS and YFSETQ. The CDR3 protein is CASSPPGQPNTEAFF. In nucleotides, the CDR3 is TGCGCCAGCAGCCCCCCGGGACAGCCGAACACTGAAGCTTTCTTT. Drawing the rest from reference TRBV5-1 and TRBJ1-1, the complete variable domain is KAGVTQTPRYLIKTRGQQVTLSCSPISGHRSVSWYQQTPGQGLQFLFEYFSETQRNKGNFPGRFSGRQFSNSRSEMNVSTLELGDSALYLCASSPPGQPNTEAFFGQGTRLTVV.

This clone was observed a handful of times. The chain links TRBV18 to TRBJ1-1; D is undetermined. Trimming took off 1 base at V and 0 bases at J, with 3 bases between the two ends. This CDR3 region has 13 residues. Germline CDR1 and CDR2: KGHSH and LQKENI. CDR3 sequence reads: CASSPLVNTEAFF. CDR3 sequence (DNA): TGTGCCAGCTCACCACTAGTGAACACTGAAGCTTTCTTT.

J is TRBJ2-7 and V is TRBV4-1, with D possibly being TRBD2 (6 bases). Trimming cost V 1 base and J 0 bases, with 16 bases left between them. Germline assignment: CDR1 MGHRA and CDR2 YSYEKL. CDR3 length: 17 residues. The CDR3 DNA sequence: TGCGCCAGCAGCCAAGTTACGGGGGTCTCCACCTCCTACGAGCAGTACTTC. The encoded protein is CASSQVTGVSTSYEQYF.

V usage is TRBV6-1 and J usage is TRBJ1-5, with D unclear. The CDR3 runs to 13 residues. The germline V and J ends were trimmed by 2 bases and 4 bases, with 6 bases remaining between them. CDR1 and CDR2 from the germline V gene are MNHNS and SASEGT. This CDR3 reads CASSEPPNQPQHF. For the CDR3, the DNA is TGTGCCAGCAGTGAACCCCCAAATCAGCCCCAGCATTTT.